This TCR beta chain was profiled in a study of cytomegalovirus exposure and HLA in healthy donors. The primer mix had 60 Vbeta and 13 Jbeta primers. Produced via immunoSEQ multiplex PCR; TCRdb's table is partial and in-frame only. The data show about 110,000 clones, around 75% seen once. Regarding this clone: As yet, its antigen is unknown.

Study-wide points: Among TCR beta chains of equal frequency, HLA-associated ones were more clonally expanded in a later analysis. A missense DCLRE1C variant was associated with V- and J-gene trimming of TCR beta chains in a later analysis, and an independent cohort replicated the association. The classifier, whose performance was assessed in both the original and validation cohorts, reportedly diagnosed cytomegalovirus status with high specificity and sensitivity. The study flagged around 160 TCR beta chains as cytomegalovirus-associated.

The CDR3 totals 14 residues. The V end lost 4 bases, the J end lost 10 bases, and 17 bases lay between the germline ends. CDR1 and CDR2 from the germline V gene are SGHTA and FQGNSA. Sequenced sample: PBMCs. This clonotype was obtained from a man aged 25-45 years in good health and CMV-seronegative. The chain links TRBV7-2 to TRBJ1-3; no reliable D call. The CDR3 reads CASSSGEDRRTIYF. The CDR3 bases are TGTGCCAGCAGCTCAGGAGAAGACCGGAGGACCATATATTTT.